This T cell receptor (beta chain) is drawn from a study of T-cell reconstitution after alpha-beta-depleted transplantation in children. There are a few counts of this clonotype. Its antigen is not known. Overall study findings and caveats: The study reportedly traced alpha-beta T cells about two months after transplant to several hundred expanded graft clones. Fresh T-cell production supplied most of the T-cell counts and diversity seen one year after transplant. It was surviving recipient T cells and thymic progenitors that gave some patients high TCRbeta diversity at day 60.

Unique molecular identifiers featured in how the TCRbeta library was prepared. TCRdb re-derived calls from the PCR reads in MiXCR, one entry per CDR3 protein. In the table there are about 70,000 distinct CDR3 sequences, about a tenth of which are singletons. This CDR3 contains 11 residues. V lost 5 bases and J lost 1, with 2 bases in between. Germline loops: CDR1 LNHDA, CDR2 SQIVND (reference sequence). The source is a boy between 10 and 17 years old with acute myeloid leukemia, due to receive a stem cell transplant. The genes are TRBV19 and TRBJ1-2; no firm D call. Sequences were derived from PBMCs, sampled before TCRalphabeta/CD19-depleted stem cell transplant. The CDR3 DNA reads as TGTGCCAGTAGTTTTAACTATGGCTACACCTTC. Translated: CASSFNYGYTF.